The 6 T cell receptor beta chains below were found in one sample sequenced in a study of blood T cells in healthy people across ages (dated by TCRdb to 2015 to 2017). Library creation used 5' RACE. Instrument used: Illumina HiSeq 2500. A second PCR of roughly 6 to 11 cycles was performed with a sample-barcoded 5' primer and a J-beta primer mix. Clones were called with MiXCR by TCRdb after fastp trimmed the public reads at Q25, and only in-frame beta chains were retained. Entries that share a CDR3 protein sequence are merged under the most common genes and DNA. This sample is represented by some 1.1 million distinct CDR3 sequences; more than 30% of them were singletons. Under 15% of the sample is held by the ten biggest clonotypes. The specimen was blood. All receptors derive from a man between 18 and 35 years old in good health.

The CDR3 DNA sequence: TGTGCCAGCAGTTGGGCAGGGTGGGGAGCAGATACGCAGTATTTT. This sequence encodes CASSWAGWGADTQYF. The chain has TRBV12-3 or TRBV12-4 and TRBJ2-3, with D possibly being TRBD1 or TRBD2 (5 bases each). V was pared by 4 bases and J by 4 bases, with 15 bases between. The CDR3 consists of 15 residues.

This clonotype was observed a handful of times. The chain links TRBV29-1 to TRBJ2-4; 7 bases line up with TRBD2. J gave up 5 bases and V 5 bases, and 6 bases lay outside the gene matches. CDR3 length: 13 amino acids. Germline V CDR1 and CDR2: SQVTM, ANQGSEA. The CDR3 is CSVPSGGQNIQYF. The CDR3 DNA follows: TGCAGCGTTCCCTCGGGGGGACAAAACATTCAGTACTTC.

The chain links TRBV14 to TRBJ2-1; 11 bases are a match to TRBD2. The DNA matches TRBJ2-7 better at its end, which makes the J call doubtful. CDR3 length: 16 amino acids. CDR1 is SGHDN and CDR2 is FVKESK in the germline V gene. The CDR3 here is CASSLRLAGHYNEQYF. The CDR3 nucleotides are TGTGCCAGCAGCCTCCGACTAGCGGGGCACTACAATGAGCAGTACTTC.

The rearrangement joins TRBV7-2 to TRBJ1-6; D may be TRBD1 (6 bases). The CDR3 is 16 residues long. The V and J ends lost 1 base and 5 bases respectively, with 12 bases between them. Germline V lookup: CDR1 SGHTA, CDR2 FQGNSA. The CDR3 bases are TGTGCCAGCAGCTTAGTCGCGGGACAACATAATTCACCCCTCCACTTT. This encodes CASSLVAGQHNSPLHF.

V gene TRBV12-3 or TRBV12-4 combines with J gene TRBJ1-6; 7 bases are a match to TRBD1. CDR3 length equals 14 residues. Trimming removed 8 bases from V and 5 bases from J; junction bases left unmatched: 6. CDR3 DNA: TGTGCCAGCTTACACAGGGGTAATAATTCACCCCTCCACTTT. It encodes CASLHRGNNSPLHF.

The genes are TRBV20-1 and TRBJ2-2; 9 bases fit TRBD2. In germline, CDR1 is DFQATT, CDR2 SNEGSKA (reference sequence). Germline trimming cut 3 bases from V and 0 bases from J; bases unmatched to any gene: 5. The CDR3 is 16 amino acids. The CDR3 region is CSARVAGASNTGELFF. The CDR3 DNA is TGCAGTGCTAGGGTAGCGGGGGCCTCGAACACCGGGGAGCTGTTTTTT.